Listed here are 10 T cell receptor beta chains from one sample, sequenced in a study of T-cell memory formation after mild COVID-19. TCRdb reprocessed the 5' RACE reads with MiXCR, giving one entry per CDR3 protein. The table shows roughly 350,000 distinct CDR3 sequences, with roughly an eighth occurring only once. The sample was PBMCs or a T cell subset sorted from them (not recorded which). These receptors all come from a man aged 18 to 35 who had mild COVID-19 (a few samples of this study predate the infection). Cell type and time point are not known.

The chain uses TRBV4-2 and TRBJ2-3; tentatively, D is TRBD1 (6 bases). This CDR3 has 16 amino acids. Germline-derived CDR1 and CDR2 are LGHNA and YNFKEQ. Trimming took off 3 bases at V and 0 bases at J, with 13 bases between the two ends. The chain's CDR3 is CASSHWGQASTDTQYF. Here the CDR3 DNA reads TGTGCCAGCAGCCACTGGGGGCAGGCTAGCACAGATACGCAGTATTTT.

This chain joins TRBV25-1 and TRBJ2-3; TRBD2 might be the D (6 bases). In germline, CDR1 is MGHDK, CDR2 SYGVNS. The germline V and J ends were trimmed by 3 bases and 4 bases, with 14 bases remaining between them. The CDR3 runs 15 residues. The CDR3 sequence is CASSDSREVADTQYF. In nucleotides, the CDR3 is TGTGCCAGCAGTGATTCCAGGGAGGTGGCAGATACGCAGTATTTT. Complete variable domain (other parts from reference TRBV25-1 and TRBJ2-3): EADIYQTPRYLVIGTGKKITLECSQTMGHDKMYWYQQDPGMELHLIHYSYGVNSTEKGDLSSESTVSRIRTEHFPLTLESARPSHTSQYLCASSDSREVADTQYFGPGTRLTVL.

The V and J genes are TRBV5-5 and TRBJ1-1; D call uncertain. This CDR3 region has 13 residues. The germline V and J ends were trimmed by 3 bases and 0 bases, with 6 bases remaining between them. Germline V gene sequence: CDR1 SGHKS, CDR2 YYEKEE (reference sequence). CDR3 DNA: TGTGCCAGCAGCTCCTATATGAACACTGAAGCTTTCTTT. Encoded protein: CASSSYMNTEAFF. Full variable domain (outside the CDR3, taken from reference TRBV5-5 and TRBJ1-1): DAGVTQSPTHLIKTRGQQVTLRCSPISGHKSVSWYQQVLGQGPQFIFQYYEKEERGRGNFPDRFSARQFPNYSSELNVNALLLGDSALYLCASSSYMNTEAFFGQGTRLTVV.

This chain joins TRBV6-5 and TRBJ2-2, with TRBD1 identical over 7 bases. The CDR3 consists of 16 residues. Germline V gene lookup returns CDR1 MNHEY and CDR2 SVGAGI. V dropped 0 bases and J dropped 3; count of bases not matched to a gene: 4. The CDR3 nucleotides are TGTGCCAGCAGTTACTCGAACAGGGGAGACACCGGGGAGCTGTTTTTT. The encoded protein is CASSYSNRGDTGELFF.

DNA for the CDR3: TGTGCCAGCAGCTTACTCGGGGGCGCAGGCTACACCTTC. Its protein is CASSLLGGAGYTF. This chain uses TRBV7-6 with TRBJ1-2; tentative D call: TRBD1 (6 bases). Germline V gene data show CDR1 as SGHVS and CDR2 as FNYEAQ. This CDR3 has 13 amino acids. The ends were cut back, 2 bases at V and 8 bases at J, with 12 bases in the middle. Combining the CDR3 with reference TRBV7-6 and TRBJ1-2 gives the whole variable domain GAGVSQSPRYKVTKRGQDVALRCDPISGHVSLYWYRQALGQGPEFLTYFNYEAQQDKSGLPNDRFSAERPEGSISTLTIQRTEQRDSAMYRCASSLLGGAGYTFGSGTRLTVV.

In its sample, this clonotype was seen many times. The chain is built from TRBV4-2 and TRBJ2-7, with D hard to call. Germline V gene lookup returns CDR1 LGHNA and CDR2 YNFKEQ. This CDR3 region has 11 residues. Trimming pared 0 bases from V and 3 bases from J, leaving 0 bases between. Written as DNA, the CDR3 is TGTGCCAGCAGCCAAGACTACGAGCAGTACTTC. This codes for CASSQDYEQYF.

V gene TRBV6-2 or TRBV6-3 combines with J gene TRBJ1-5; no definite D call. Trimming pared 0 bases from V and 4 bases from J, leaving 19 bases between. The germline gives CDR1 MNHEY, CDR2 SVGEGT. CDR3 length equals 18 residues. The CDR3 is CASSYSMRVPILNQPQHF. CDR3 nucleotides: TGTGCCAGCAGTTACTCGATGAGGGTTCCAATTTTAAATCAGCCCCAGCATTTT.

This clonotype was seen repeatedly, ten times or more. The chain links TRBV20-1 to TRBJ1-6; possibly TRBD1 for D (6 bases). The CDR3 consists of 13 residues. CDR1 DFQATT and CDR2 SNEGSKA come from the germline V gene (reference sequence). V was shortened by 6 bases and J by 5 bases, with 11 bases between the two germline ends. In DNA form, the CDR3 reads TGCAGTGCAGGACAGTTAAATAATTCACCCCTCCACTTT. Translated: CSAGQLNNSPLHF.

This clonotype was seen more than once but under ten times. CDR3 DNA sequence: TGTGCCAGCAGCCGGACAGGGGTTAGCAATCAGCCCCAGCATTTT. Protein: CASSRTGVSNQPQHF. The V gene is TRBV7-8, the J gene TRBJ1-5; 9 nucleotides agree with TRBD1. The J segment lost 0 bases and the V segment lost 5 bases, leaving 2 bases of the junction unmatched. The germline CDR1 and CDR2 sequences are SGHVS and FQNEAQ. CDR3 size: 15 residues.

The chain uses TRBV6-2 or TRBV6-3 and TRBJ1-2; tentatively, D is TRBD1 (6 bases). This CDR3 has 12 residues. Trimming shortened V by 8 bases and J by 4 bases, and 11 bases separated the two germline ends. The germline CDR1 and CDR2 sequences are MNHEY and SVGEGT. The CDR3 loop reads CASRGHIYGYTF. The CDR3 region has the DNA TGTGCCAGCCGGGGACATATCTATGGCTACACCTTC.